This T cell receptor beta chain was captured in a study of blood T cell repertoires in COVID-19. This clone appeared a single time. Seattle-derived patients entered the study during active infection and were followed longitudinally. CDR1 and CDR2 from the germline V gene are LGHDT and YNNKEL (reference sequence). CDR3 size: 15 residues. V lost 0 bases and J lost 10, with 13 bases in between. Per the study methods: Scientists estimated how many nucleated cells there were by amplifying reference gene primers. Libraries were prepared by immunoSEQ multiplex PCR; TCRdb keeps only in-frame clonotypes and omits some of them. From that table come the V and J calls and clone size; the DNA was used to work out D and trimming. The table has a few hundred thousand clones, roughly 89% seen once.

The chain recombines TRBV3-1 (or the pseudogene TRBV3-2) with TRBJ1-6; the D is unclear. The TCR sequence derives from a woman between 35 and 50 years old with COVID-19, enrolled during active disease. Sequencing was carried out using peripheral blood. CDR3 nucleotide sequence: TGTGCCAGCAGCCAAGAGGTGGGCTGGCAGTCACCCCTCCACTTT. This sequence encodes CASSQEVGWQSPLHF.